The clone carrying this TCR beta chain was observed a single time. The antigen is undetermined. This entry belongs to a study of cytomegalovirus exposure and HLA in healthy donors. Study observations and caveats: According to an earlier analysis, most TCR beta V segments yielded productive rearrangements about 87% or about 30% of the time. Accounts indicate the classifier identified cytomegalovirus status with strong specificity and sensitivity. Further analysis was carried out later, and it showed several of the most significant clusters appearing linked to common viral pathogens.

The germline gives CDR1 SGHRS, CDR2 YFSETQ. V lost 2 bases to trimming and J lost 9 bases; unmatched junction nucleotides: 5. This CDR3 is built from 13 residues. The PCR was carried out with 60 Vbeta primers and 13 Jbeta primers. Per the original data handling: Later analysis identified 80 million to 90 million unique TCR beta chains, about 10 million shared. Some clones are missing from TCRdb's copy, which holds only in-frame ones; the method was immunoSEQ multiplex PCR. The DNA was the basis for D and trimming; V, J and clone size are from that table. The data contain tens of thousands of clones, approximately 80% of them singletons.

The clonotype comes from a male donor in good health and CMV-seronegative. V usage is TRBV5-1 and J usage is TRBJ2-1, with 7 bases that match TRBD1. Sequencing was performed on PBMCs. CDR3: CASSFTGATEQFF. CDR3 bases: TGCGCCAGCAGCTTCACAGGGGCTACTGAGCAGTTCTTC.